These T cell receptor beta chains were read from a single sample in a study of cytomegalovirus exposure and HLA in healthy donors. This table comes from immunoSEQ multiplex PCR, and its TCRdb copy is limited to in-frame clones, with some not included. The table lists about 140,000 clones, 80% of them singletons. The sample taken for sequencing was PBMCs. All receptors come from a man under 40 in good health and CMV-seronegative. Both conserved end residues are part of each CDR3. The D gene is left open where the match is weak. Rows give clone size only sometimes, using once, few, many, or a class for an expanded clone.

d_call,j_call,clone_size,v_call,cdr3_aa,cdr3_nt
-,TRBJ1-1,-,TRBV6-1,CASSAQGFVGTEAFF,TGTGCCAGCAGTGCCCAGGGGTTTGTTGGCACTGAAGCTTTCTTT
-,TRBJ1-1,-,TRBV9,CASSEQDGTEAFF,TGTGCCAGCAGCGAACAGGACGGGACTGAAGCTTTCTTT
-,TRBJ1-1,once,TRBV2,CASKQGVTEAFF,TGTGCCAGCAAACAGGGAGTGACTGAAGCTTTCTTT
TRBD2,TRBJ2-5,-,TRBV23-1,CASSRTSGRQETQYF,TGCGCCAGCAGTCGGACTAGCGGGAGACAAGAGACCCAGTACTTC
-,TRBJ2-1,-,TRBV19,CASSIGVNEQFF,TGTGCCAGTAGTATTGGAGTGAATGAGCAGTTCTTC
-,TRBJ2-2,once,TRBV11-1,CASSLYRSTGELFF,TGTGCCAGCAGCTTATACCGGAGCACCGGGGAGCTGTTTTTT
-,TRBJ2-7,-,TRBV13,CASSSRGGDSIYEQYF,TGTGCCAGCAGCTCCCGGGGGGGGGACAGTATCTACGAGCAGTACTTC
-,TRBJ2-7,-,TRBV28,CASSLVSYEQYF,TGTGCCAGCAGTTTGGTGAGCTACGAGCAGTACTTC
-,TRBJ1-3,few,TRBV15,CATSRDPGAGNTIYF,TGTGCCACCAGCAGAGATCCGGGGGCTGGAAACACCATATATTTT
-,TRBJ1-6,-,TRBV6-5,CASNLRAGSPLHF,TGTGCCAGCAATTTGAGAGCGGGCTCACCCCTCCACTTT